This T cell receptor (beta chain) comes out of a study of identical twins. Healthy Caucasians alone served as donors. In this sample, this clonotype turned up a few times. What it binds is not known. The junction does not match germline at one end; this may be a read error. CDR1 is SGHRS, CDR2 YFSETQ, per germline. CDR3 size: 13 residues. Overall study results and limits: Cross-sectional statistical analysis, not tracking of the same donors, underpinned the conclusions. In cord blood, abundant beta clonotypes had fewer insertions; memory showed no trend.

A universal primer site was added by template switching, and unique molecular identifiers were carried by the cDNA. TCRdb recomputed calls from the 5' RACE reads with MiXCR, one row per CDR3 protein. Here the sample spans 1.5 million to 2 million distinct CDR3 sequences, roughly a third being singletons. V and J are TRBV5-1 and TRBJ1-2, with TRBD1 matching over 7 bases. Sequenced input: cord blood. The clonotype originates from a newborn girl in good health. CDR3 bases: TGTGCCAGCAGAGGGGGACAGAACTATGGCTACACCTTC. Translated, it gives CASRGGQNYGYTF.